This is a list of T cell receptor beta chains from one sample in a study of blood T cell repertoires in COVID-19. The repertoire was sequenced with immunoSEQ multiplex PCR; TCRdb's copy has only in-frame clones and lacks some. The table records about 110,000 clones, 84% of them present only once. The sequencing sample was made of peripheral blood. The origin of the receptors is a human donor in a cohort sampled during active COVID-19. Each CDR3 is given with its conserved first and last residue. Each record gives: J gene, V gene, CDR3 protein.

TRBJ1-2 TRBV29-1 CSVEEGYGSGYTF
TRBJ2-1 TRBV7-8 CASSWKGAGEQFF
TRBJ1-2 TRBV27 CASSPTGTGGGYTF
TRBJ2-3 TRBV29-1 CSVEERQYPFRDYTDTQYF
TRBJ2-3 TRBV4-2 CASGASALTSTDTQYF
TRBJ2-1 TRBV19 CASSAGTASYNEQFF
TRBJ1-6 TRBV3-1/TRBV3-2 CASSQGTGVNSPLHF
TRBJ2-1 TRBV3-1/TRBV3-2 CASSRSGTGFYEQFF
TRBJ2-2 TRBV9 CASSVLSGLNTGELFF
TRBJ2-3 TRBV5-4 CASSYRGGGSTDTQYF
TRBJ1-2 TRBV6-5 CASRATGGAYGYTF
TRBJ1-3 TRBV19 CASSTTGQISGNTIYF
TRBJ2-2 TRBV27 CASSRSGLAANTGELFF
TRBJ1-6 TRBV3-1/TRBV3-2 CASSQVRSYNSPLHF
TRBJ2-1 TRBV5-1 CASSLPAGGSNEQFF
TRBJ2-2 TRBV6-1 CASSEGGLAGSTGELFF
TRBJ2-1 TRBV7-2 CASSSEVGRKDEQFF
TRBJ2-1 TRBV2 CASSEVAGTTEQFF
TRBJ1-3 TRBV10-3 CAIRLTGDSGNTIYF
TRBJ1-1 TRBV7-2 CASSLQGGGGGANTEAFF
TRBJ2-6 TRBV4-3 CASSRVGVLTSGANVLTF
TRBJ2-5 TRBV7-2 CASSLNQQGGQTQYF
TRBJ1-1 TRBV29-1 CSVGKTGSGTEAFF
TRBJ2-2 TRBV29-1 CSVDSGRSIGTGELFF